Sequencing of this T cell receptor (beta chain) was carried out in a study of blood T cell repertoires in COVID-19. On the study more broadly: Both acute and convalescent COVID-19 samples were obtained from the United States, Italy and Spain. The cDNA or gDNA used as material had been derived from T cells, B-cell-depleted T cells, or PBMCs.

The CDR3 contains 11 residues. Authors' processing steps: The authors estimated nucleated cell counts from reference gene primer amplification. Libraries were prepared by immunoSEQ multiplex PCR; TCRdb keeps only in-frame clonotypes and omits some of them. Clone size and V and J calls were adopted from that table, with D and trimming inferred from the DNA. The profile shows approximately 80,000 clones, around nine tenths of them singletons. The sequence was obtained from a man aged 35-49 years with acute or convalescent COVID-19. The chain uses TRBV21-1 and TRBJ2-7; TRBD2, the table's D call, lacks a check against the DNA. TRBV21-1 is tagged as a pseudogene. The sample consisted of peripheral blood. CDR3 coding DNA: TGTGCCATCGGGGAACCCTACGAGCAGTACTTC. Encoded protein: CAIGEPYEQYF.